The subject of this entry is one T cell receptor beta chain. CDR1 and CDR2 from the germline V gene are MDHEN and SYDVKM. The CDR3 spans 14 residues. V lost 8 bases, J lost 7 bases, and 17 bases lay in between. This sample was taken from a study of neoadjuvant anti-PD-1 for oral cavity cancer. Study information: Patients mostly received three to four biweekly nivolumab doses at 3 mg/kg before surgery.

Blood libraries mostly used approximately 450 ng genomic DNA, six replicates each. Profiled with immunoSEQ multiplex PCR; TCRdb holds only in-frame clones, not every one. The sample includes about 14,000 clones, over 70% of them seen just once. This sample's time point: after neoadjuvant nivolumab, at surgical resection. Patients were newly diagnosed with stage II-IVA oral cavity squamous cell carcinoma without prior systemic or radiation treatment. The J gene is TRBJ1-4, the V gene TRBV28; weak D call: TRBD1 (5 bases). The sequence derives from a person aged 35 to 85 with oral cavity squamous cell carcinoma. Sequencing used PBMCs, obtained after nivolumab (anti-PD-1) treatment. CDR3 sequence: CASRGGINSEKLFF. The CDR3 coding sequence is TGTGCCAGCCGTGGGGGGATCAATAGTGAAAAACTGTTTTTT.